This T cell receptor beta chain was observed in a study of radiation and T cells in renal cell carcinoma. Stated time point: blood 4 weeks post-SBRT, at nephrectomy. Treatment noted: 15 Gy SBRT to primary tumor, nephrectomy 4 weeks later. Nephrectomy followed 15 Gy stereotactic body radiation by 4 weeks. Clear cell pathology was present in this patient's renal cell carcinoma. A single count supports this clone. What it binds is not known. General study points: Baseline intratumoral clonotype presence is unknown without pretreatment biopsies. Top tumor clonotypes rose in blood 2 weeks post-radiation, then contracted.

CDR1 and CDR2 from the germline V gene are MNHNY and SVGAGI (reference sequence). V shed 0 bases and J shed 7 bases, with 12 bases lying between them. This CDR3 is 15 amino acids long. This table comes from immunoSEQ multiplex PCR, and its TCRdb copy is limited to in-frame clones, with some not included. The sample lists over 35,000 clones; nearly 85% were seen once. This TCR was recovered from a woman between 70 and 85 years old with renal cell carcinoma. The chain uses TRBV6-6 and TRBJ1-4; weak D call: TRBD1 (5 bases). The material was blood, obtained from a patient whose treatment included radiotherapy and nephrectomy. Here the CDR3 DNA reads TGTGCCAGCAGTTACTCGACCCAGGGTAGTGAAAAACTGTTTTTT. It is translated as CASSYSTQGSEKLFF.